The clone carrying this T cell receptor (beta chain) appeared a single time. V shed 4 bases and J 9 bases; nucleotides not matched to a gene: 8. CDR3 length: 16 amino acids. Germline V lookup: CDR1 SGDLS, CDR2 YYNGEE. This record comes from a study of blood T cells in healthy people across ages. Study information: Per two T cells, about one barcoded beta molecule was captured through template switching.

Next came a second PCR, run for roughly 7 to 12 cycles, which used a sample-barcoded 5' primer along with a J-beta primer mix. TCRdb recomputed calls from the 5' RACE reads with MiXCR, one row per CDR3 protein. The sample comprises 920,000 or so distinct CDR3 sequences, 40% to 55% of which are singletons, and 15% to 20% rests with the top ten. The TCR comes from an older woman in good health. The sample consisted of blood. The rearrangement joins TRBV9 to TRBJ1-6; TRBD1 agrees at 12 bases. This CDR3 reads CASSPRDRGHTSPLHF. The CDR3 DNA follows: TGTGCCAGCAGCCCCCGGGACAGGGGGCACACTTCACCCCTCCACTTT.